The present TCR beta chain was sequenced within a study of T-cell reconstitution after alpha-beta-depleted transplantation in children. General observations from the study: A year had passed since transplant, and T-cell counts and diversity by then came mostly from newly produced T cells. It was reported that alpha-beta T cells came from several hundred expanded graft clones (about two months after transplant). After transplant, high TCRbeta diversity at day 60 in some patients arose from surviving recipient T cells and thymic progenitors.

During its preparation, the TCRbeta library received unique molecular identifiers. TCRdb itself ran the PCR reads through MiXCR, one entry per CDR3 protein. This table has a few hundred thousand distinct CDR3 sequences, 10% to 15% appearing once. As to this clonotype: Its target is not known.

Trimming cost V 2 bases and J 8 bases, with 11 bases left between them. This CDR3 spans 13 amino acids. Germline lookup yields CDR1 ENHRY and CDR2 SYGVKD. The sequencing here drew on PBMCs, mostly from graft donor cells, taken 360 days after TCRalphabeta/CD19-depleted stem cell transplant. This receptor was taken from a male patient aged 5 to 17 who had a stem cell transplant for acute myeloid leukemia, so the T cells may come from the graft donor. The chain has TRBV10-3 and TRBJ2-3; D may be TRBD2 (5 bases). The CDR3 spells CAISEAGEGTQYF. CDR3 bases: TGTGCCATCAGTGAGGCTGGAGAGGGTACGCAGTATTTT.